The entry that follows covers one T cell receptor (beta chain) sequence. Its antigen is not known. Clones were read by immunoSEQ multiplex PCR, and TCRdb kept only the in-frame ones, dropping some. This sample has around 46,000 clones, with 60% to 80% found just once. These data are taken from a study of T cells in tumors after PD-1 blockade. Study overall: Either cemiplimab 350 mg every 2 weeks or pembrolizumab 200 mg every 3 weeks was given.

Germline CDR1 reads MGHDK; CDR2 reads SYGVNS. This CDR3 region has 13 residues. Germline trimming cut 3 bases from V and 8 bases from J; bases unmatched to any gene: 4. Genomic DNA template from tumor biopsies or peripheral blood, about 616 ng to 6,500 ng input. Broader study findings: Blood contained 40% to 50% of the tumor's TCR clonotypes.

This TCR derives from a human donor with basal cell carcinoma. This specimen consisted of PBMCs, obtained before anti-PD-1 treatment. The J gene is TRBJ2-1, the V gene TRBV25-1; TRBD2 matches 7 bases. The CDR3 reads CASSDRLADEQFF. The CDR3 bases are TGTGCCAGCAGTGACCGACTAGCTGATGAGCAGTTCTTC.